The 16 T cell receptor beta chains given below trace back to one sample, sequenced in a study of post-analysis software for immune sequencing data. The study, taken as a whole, reports: Relative to controls, patients had several TRBV segments at higher frequency, with TRBV5-6, TRBV5-1 and TRBV20-1 among these.

These receptors lack a known antigen. The TCR beta cDNA libraries carried unique molecular identifiers. TCRdb recomputed calls from the PCR reads with MiXCR, one row per CDR3 protein. The data contain 600,000 to 700,000 distinct CDR3 sequences, approximately 60% of them singletons. The sequenced material came from blood. These TCRs come from a girl aged 2-10 years with multiple sclerosis.

The chain uses TRBV20-1 and TRBJ2-5, with 8 bases lining up with TRBD2. The CDR3 is 14 residues long. The ends lost 2 bases at V and 2 bases at J; junction bases unmatched: 4. Germline-derived CDR1 and CDR2 are DFQATT and SNEGSKA (reference sequence). Written as DNA, the CDR3 is TGCAGTGCTAGACGAGCGGGAGATCAAGAGACCCAGTACTTC. This gives the protein CSARRAGDQETQYF.

This chain uses TRBV9 with TRBJ2-1; D might be TRBD1 (5 bases). Trimming pared 4 bases from V and 3 bases from J, leaving 14 bases between. Per germline, CDR1 SGDLS and CDR2 YYNGEE. The CDR3 is made up of 15 amino acids. CDR3 region: CASSPTVGHYNEQFF. Written as DNA, the CDR3 is TGTGCCAGCAGCCCTACCGTGGGGCACTACAATGAGCAGTTCTTC.

The rearrangement links TRBV7-2 to TRBJ2-1; TRBD2 is a possible D gene (5 bases). The CDR3 runs to 14 residues. Per the germline V gene, CDR1 is SGHTA and CDR2 is FQGNSA. Trimming removed 1 base at V and 10 bases at J, with 14 bases between. DNA for the CDR3: TGTGCCAGCAGCTTAGGGGCTACCGGAGGAGAGCAGTTCTTC. Its protein product is CASSLGATGGEQFF.

This clonotype was observed a few times. The V gene is TRBV7-2, the J gene TRBJ2-5; 10 bases are shared with TRBD2. Looked up from germline, CDR1 is SGHTA and CDR2 is FQGNSA. Trimming removed 3 bases from V and 1 base from J; junction bases left unmatched: 5. The CDR3 covers 16 residues. The CDR3 nucleotides are TGTGCCAGCAGCTTGTTTAGCGGGGGGACCCAAGAGACCCAGTACTTC. Its protein is CASSLFSGGTQETQYF.

This clonotype was recorded only once. The chain employs TRBV2 and TRBJ2-1; 8 positions agree with TRBD1. The CDR3 has 14 residues. Trimming removed 9 bases from V and 7 bases from J; junction bases left unmatched: 11. Germline lookup yields CDR1 SNHLY and CDR2 FYNNEI. For the CDR3, the DNA is TGTGCCAGTACGTCCCGGGACAGGAGGAATGAGCAGTTCTTC. Residues: CASTSRDRRNEQFF.

This clonotype was picked up a small number of times. The chain carries TRBV6-5 and TRBJ1-6, with TRBD1 matching over 11 bases. This CDR3 is 13 amino acids long. The trim removed 6 bases at V and 10 bases at J, leaving 2 bases unmatched. Germline V CDR1 and CDR2: MNHEY, SVGAGI. The CDR3 region has the DNA TGTGCCAGCAGCGGGACAGGGGGGTCACCCCTCCACTTT. Encoded protein: CASSGTGGSPLHF.

The chain couples TRBV6-1 to TRBJ2-6; 12 nucleotides agree with TRBD1. Germline V CDR1 and CDR2: MNHNS, SASEGT. Germline trimming cut 5 bases from V and 0 bases from J; bases unmatched to any gene: 2. The CDR3 is 17 residues long. The CDR3 DNA is TGTGCCAGCAGTCGGGACAGGGGGCTCTCTGGGGCCAACGTCCTGACTTTC. Amino acids: CASSRDRGLSGANVLTF.

The gene calls are TRBV6-5 and TRBJ1-1; 9 nucleotides match TRBD1. The CDR3 runs 13 residues. V trimming: 7 bases; J trimming: 5 bases; junction bases outside the gene matches: 5. Germline V gene sequence: CDR1 MNHEY, CDR2 SVGAGI. CDR3 nucleotide sequence: TGTGCCAGCACCTACAGGGGGCATACTGAAGCTTTCTTT. This codes for CASTYRGHTEAFF.

For this clonotype: Compared with germline, one end of the junction differs, possibly owing to a read error. The chain joins TRBV9 to TRBJ2-5, with D possibly TRBD2 on 5 matching bases. CDR3 length equals 12 residues. The germline V gene encodes CDR1 SGDLS and CDR2 YYNGEE. The CDR3 bases are TGTGCCAGCAGCGTAGGGGGAGAGACCCCGTACTTC. Its protein is CASSVGGETPYF. Full variable domain (rest looked up from reference TRBV9 and TRBJ2-5): DSGVTQTPKHLITATGQRVTLRCSPRSGDLSVYWYQQSLDQGLQFLIQYYNGEERAKGNILERFSAQQFPDLHSELNLSSLELGDSALYFCASSVGGETPYFGPGTRLLVL.

The chain employs TRBV2 and TRBJ2-1; 8 positions agree with TRBD1. The CDR3 has 15 residues. With 7 bases clipped from V and 3 bases from J, the junction kept 8 bases outside the gene matches. Germline V gives CDR1 SNHLY, CDR2 FYNNEI. CDR3 DNA sequence: TGTGCCAGCAAGGATGGGACAGGCCTCTACAATGAGCAGTTCTTC. This sequence encodes CASKDGTGLYNEQFF.

The chain combines TRBV30 with TRBJ1-1; D unclear. Germline loops: CDR1 GTSNPN, CDR2 SVGIG (reference sequence). This CDR3 comprises 13 residues. V lost 3 bases and J lost 6, with 14 bases in between. CDR3 amino acids: CAWSREEKPEAFF. The CDR3 DNA sequence: TGTGCCTGGAGCCGGGAGGAGAAACCTGAAGCTTTCTTT.

V is TRBV3-1 and J is TRBJ2-7; D perhaps matches TRBD2 (6 bases). V dropped 4 bases and J dropped 7 bases, with 17 bases sitting between them. Germline loops: CDR1 LGHDT, CDR2 YNNKEL (reference sequence). CDR3 length equals 14 residues. The CDR3 DNA reads as TGTGCCAGCAGCCTCAGGACCTTCGCGGGAGAGCAGTACTTC. This sequence encodes CASSLRTFAGEQYF.

The chain couples TRBV5-1 to TRBJ1-1; TRBD1 is a possible D gene (6 bases). CDR3 length: 15 residues. Germline values: CDR1 SGHRS, CDR2 YFSETQ. The V end was cut by 8 bases, the J end by 3 bases, with 20 bases between. This CDR3 is CASRFWGAKDTEAFF. The CDR3 coding sequence is TGCGCCAGTCGATTTTGGGGGGCAAAAGACACTGAAGCTTTCTTT.

Concerning this clonotype itself: A junction end diverges from the germline sequence, so it may reflect a read error. The genes are TRBV12-3 or TRBV12-4 and TRBJ2-5; TRBD1 matches at 9 bases. The CDR3 contains 16 residues. The chain's CDR3 is CASRDTGQGDEETQYF. The CDR3 nucleotides are TGTGCCAGCAGGGATACGGGACAGGGAGACGAAGAGACCCAGTACTTT.

For the CDR3, the DNA is TGCAGTGCTAGAGATCCAGGAACTAGCGGCTACGAGCAGTACTTC. This encodes CSARDPGTSGYEQYF. The gene calls are TRBV20-1 and TRBJ2-7; the match to TRBD2 covers 8 bases. The V segment lost 0 bases and the J segment 3 bases; nucleotides outside the gene matches: 7. Per the germline V gene, CDR1 is DFQATT and CDR2 is SNEGSKA (reference sequence). The CDR3 covers 15 residues.

V and J are TRBV6-5 and TRBJ1-2, with 7 bases identical to TRBD1. This CDR3 has 15 amino acids. From germline, CDR1 is MNHEY and CDR2 SVGAGI. V shed 0 bases and J 9 bases; nucleotides not matched to a gene: 10. CDR3 loop: CASSYSEGAFSSYTF. The CDR3 bases are TGTGCCAGCAGTTACTCTGAGGGGGCATTCAGTAGCTACACCTTC.